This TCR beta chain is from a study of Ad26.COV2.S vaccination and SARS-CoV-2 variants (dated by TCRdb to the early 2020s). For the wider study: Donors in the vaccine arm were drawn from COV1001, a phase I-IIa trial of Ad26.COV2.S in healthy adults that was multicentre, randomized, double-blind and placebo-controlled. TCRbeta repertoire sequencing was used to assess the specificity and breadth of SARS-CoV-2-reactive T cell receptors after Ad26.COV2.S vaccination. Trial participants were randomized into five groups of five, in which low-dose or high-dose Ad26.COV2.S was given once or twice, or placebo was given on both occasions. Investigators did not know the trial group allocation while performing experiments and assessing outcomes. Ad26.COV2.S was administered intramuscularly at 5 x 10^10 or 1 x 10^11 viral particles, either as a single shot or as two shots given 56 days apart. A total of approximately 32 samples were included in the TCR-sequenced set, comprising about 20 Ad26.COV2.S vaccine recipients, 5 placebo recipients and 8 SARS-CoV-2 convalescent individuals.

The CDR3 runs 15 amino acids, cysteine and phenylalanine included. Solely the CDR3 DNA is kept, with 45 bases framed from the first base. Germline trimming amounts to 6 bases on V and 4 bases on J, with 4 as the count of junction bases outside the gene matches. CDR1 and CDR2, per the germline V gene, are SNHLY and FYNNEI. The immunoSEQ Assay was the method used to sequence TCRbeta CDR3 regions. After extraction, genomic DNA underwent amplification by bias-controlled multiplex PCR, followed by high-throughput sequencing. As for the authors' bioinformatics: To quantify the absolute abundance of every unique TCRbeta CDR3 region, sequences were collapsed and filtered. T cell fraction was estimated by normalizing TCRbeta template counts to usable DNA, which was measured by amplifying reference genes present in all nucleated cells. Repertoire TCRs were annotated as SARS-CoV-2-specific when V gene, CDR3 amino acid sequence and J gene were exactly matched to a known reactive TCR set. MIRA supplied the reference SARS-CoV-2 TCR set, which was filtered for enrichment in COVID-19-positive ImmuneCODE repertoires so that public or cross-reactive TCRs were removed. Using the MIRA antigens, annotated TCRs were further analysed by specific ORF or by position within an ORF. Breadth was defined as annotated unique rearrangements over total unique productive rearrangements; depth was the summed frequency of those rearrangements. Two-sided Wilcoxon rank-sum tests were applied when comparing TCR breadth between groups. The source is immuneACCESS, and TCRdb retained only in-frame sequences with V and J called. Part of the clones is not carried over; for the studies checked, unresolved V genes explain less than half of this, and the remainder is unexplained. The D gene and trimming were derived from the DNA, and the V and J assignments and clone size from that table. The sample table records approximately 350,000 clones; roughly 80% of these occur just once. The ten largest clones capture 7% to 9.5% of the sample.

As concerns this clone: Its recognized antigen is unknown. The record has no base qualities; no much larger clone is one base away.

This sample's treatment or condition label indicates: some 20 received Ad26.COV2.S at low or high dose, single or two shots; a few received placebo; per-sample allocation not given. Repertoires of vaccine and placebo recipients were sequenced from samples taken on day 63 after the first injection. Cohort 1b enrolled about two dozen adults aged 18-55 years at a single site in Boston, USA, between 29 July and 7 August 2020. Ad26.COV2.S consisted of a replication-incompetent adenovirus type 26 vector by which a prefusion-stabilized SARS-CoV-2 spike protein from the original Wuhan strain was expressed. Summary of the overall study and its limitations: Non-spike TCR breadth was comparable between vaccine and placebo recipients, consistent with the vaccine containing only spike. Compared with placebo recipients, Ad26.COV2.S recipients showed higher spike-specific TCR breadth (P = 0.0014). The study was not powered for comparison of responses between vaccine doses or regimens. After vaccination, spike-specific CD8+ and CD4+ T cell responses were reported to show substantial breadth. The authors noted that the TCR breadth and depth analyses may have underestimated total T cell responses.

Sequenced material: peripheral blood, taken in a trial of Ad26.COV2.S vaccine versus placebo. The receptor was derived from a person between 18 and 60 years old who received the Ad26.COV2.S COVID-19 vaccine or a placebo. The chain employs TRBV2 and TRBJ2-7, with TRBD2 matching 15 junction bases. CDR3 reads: CASSGTSGRIYEQYF. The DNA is TGTGCCAGCAGCGGGACTAGCGGGAGGATATACGAGCAGTACTTC.